This is a list of T cell receptor beta chains from one sample in a study of T cell responses to AZD1222 COVID-19 vaccine. Clones were sequenced by immunoSEQ multiplex PCR, and TCRdb holds only the in-frame ones, with some missing. The table lists some 70,000 clones, roughly four fifths of them singletons. This specimen was peripheral blood, taken on day 0 of AZD1222 vaccination. Source of these receptors: an adult in good health. Both conserved end residues are part of each CDR3. A D gene is named only where the DNA matches it firmly. Some rows have no size entry. The others give once, few or many, or a class for an expanded clone.

CDR3	DNA	V	J	D	size	length
CASSQEGGSRIVYEQFF	TGTGCCAGCAGCCAAGAGGGAGGTAGCAGGATAGTCTATGAGCAGTTCTTC	TRBV4-2	TRBJ2-1	-	-	17
CAWTLPGLEYNEQFF	TGTGCCTGGACCTTACCGGGACTAGAATACAATGAGCAGTTCTTC	TRBV30	TRBJ2-1	TRBD2	-	15
CASSLGRNNSPLHF	TGTGCCAGCAGCTTAGGCCGTAATAATTCACCCCTCCACTTT	TRBV7-9	TRBJ1-6	-	once	14
CSVEDLGLAGEQYF	TGCAGCGTTGAAGATTTAGGCCTAGCCGGGGAGCAGTACTTC	TRBV29-1	TRBJ2-7	-	-	14
CASPGSYGGLTGNTIYF	TGCGCCAGCCCCGGGAGCTACGGGGGGCTGACTGGAAACACCATATATTTT	TRBV10-1	TRBJ1-3	-	-	17
CASSFYPASGDGEQYF	TGTGCCAGCAGTTTCTATCCGGCTAGCGGGGACGGTGAGCAGTACTTC	TRBV27	TRBJ2-7	TRBD2	-	16
CASSVTRDRESYEQYF	TGCGCCAGCAGTGTGACTAGGGACAGGGAGTCCTACGAGCAGTACTTC	TRBV10-1	TRBJ2-7	TRBD1	once	16
CASSSTDSPNQPQHF	TGTGCCAGCAGTTCAACGGACAGTCCAAATCAGCCCCAGCATTTT	TRBV27	TRBJ1-5	-	-	15
CASSLSSGTGAYNEQFF	TGTGCCAGCAGCTTAAGTTCTGGGACAGGAGCCTACAATGAGCAGTTCTTC	TRBV7-3	TRBJ2-1	TRBD1	-	17
CASSERYYGYTF	TGTGCCAGCAGTGAACGTTACTATGGCTACACCTTC	TRBV6-1	TRBJ1-2	-	-	12
CAISRTGQEEQYF	TGTGCCATCAGTCGGACAGGGCAGGAAGAGCAGTACTTC	TRBV10-3	TRBJ2-7	TRBD1	-	13
CASSAPLYYGYTF	TGTGCCAGCAGCGCTCCCCTCTACTATGGCTACACCTTC	TRBV21-1	TRBJ1-2	-	-	13
CASSQTPGLINEKLFF	TGTGCCAGCAGTCAGACGCCTGGACTGATAAATGAAAAACTGTTTTTT	TRBV7-2	TRBJ1-4	-	few	16
CASSFASGAGTEAFF	TGTGCCAGCAGCTTTGCATCAGGGGCTGGCACTGAAGCTTTCTTT	TRBV11-2	TRBJ1-1	-	-	15